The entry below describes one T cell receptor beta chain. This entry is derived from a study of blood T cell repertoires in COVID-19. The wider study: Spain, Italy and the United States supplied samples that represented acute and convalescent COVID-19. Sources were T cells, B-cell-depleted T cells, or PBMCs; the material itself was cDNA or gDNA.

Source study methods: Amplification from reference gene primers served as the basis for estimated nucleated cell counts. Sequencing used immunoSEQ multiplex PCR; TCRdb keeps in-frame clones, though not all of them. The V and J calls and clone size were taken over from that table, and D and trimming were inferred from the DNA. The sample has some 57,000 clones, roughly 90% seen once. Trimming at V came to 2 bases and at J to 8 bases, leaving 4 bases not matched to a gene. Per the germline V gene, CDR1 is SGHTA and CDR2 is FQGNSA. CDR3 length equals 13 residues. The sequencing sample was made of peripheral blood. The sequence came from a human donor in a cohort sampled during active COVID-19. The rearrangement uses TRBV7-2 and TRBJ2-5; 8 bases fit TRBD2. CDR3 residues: CASSLNSGDTQYF. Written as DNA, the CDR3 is TGTGCCAGCAGCTTAAATAGCGGGGATACCCAGTACTTC.